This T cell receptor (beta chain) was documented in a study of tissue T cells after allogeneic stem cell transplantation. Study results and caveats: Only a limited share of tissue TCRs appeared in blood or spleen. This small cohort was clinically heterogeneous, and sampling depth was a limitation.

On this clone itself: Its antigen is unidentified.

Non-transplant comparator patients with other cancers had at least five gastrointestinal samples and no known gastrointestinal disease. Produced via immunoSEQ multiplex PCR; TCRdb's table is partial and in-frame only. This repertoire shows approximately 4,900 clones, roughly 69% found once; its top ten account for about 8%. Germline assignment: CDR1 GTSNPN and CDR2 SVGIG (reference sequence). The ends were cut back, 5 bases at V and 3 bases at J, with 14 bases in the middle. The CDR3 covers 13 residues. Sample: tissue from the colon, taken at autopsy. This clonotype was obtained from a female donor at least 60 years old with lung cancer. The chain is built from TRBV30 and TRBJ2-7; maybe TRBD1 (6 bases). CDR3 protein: CAWGTGYGYEQYF. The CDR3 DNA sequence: TGTGCCTGGGGCACAGGGTATGGCTACGAGCAGTACTTC.